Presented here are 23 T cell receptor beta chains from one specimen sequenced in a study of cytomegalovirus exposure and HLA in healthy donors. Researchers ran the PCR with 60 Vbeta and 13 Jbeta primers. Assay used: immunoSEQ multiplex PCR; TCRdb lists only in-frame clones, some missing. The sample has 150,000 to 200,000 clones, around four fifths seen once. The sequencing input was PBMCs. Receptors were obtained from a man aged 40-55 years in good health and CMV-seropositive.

CDR3 coding DNA: TGTGCCAGTAGTACTTCAAACAGGGGAACCGGGGAGCTGTTTTTT. Its protein is CASSTSNRGTGELFF. This chain uses TRBV19 with TRBJ2-2; 7 bases align to TRBD1. Germline-derived CDR1 and CDR2 are LNHDA and SQIVND (reference sequence). This CDR3 region has 15 residues. With V trimmed by 4 bases and J by 5 bases, 7 bases remained unmatched.

CDR3 bases: TGTGCCAGTAAAAACCTGGCGGACTATGGCTACACCTTC. Protein sequence: CASKNLADYGYTF. The chain couples TRBV19 to TRBJ1-2; unclear D gene. Germline values: CDR1 LNHDA, CDR2 SQIVND (reference sequence). The CDR3 has 13 residues. V lost 7 bases and J 3 bases, leaving 12 bases between the germline ends.

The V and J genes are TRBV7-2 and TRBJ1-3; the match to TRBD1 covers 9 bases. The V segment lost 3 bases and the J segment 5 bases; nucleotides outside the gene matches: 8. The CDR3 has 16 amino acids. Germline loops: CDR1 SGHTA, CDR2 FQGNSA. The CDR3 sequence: CASSFATGGSRNTIYF. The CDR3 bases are TGTGCCAGCAGCTTCGCGACAGGGGGAAGTAGAAACACCATATATTTT.

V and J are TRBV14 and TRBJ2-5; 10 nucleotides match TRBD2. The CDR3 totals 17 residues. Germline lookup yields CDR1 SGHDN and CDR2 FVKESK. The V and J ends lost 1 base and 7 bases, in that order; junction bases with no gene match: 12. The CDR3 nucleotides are TGTGCCAGCAGCCAAGGGTGGCTAGCGGGAGTTTTTGGGACCCAGTACTTC. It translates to CASSQGWLAGVFGTQYF.

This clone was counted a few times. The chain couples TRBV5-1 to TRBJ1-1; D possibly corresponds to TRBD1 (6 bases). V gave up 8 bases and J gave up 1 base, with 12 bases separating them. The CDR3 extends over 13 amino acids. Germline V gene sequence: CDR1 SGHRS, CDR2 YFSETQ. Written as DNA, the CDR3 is TGCGCCAGTAAAGCGACAGGGAACACTGAAGCTTTCTTT. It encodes CASKATGNTEAFF.

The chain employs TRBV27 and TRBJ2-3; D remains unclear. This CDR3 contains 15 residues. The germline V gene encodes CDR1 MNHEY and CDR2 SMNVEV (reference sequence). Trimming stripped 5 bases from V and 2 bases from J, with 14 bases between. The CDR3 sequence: CASSPRLLATDTQYF. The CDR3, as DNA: TGTGCCAGCAGTCCCCGACTCCTCGCCACAGATACGCAGTATTTT.

CDR3 sequence (DNA): TGTGCCAGCAGCCCGGGACAGGGCGTCGGAAAGACCCAGTACTTC. Its translation: CASSPGQGVGKTQYF. V gene TRBV7-2 combines with J gene TRBJ2-5; TRBD1 matches at 9 bases. Germline V CDR1 and CDR2: SGHTA, FQGNSA. J was trimmed by 6 bases and V by 5 bases; bases with no gene match: 10. This CDR3 region has 15 residues.

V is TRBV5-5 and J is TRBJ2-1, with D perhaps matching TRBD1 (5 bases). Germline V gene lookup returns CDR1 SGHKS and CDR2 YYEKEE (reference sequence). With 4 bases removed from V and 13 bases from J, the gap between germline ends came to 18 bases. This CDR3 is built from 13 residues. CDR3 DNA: TGTGCCAGCAGCGCCCATGGGGCTACTTTCCAGTTCTTC. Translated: CASSAHGATFQFF.

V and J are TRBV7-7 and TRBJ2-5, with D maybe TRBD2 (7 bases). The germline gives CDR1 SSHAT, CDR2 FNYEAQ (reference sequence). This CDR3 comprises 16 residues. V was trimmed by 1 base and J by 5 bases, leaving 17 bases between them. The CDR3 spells CASSLEGGTKGETQYF. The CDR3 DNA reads TGTGCCAGCAGCTTAGAGGGAGGGACAAAAGGGGAGACCCAGTACTTC.

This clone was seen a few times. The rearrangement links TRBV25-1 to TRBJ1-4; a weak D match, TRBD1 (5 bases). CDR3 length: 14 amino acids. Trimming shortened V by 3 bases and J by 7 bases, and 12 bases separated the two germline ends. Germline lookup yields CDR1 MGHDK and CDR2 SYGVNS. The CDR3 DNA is TGTGCCAGCAGTGAGGTGGGGGGGACTGAAAAACTGTTTTTT. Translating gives CASSEVGGTEKLFF. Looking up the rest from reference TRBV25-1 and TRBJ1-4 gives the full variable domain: EADIYQTPRYLVIGTGKKITLECSQTMGHDKMYWYQQDPGMELHLIHYSYGVNSTEKGDLSSESTVSRIRTEHFPLTLESARPSHTSQYLCASSEVGGTEKLFFGSGTQLSVL.

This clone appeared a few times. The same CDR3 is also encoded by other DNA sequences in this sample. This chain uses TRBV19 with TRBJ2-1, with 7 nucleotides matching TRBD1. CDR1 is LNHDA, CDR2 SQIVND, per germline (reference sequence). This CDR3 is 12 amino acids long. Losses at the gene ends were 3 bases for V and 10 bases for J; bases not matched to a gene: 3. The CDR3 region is CASSIDRDEQFF. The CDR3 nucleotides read TGTGCCAGTAGTATCGACAGGGACGAGCAGTTCTTC.

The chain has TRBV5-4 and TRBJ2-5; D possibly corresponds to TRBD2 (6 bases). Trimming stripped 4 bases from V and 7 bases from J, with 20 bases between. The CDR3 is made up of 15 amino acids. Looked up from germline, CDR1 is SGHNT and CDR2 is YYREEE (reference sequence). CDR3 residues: CASSPPGGRGGTQYF. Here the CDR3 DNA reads TGTGCCAGCAGCCCTCCCGGAGGGCGAGGAGGGACCCAGTACTTC.

CDR3 DNA sequence: TGCGCCAGCAGCCCTACGCGGCGCCTAGCTGGTGAGACCCAGTACTTC. The encoded protein is CASSPTRRLAGETQYF. The rearrangement uses TRBV5-1 and TRBJ2-5; possible D gene TRBD2, 5 bases. The CDR3 loop spans 16 amino acids. Germline loops: CDR1 SGHRS, CDR2 YFSETQ. Trimming cost V 4 bases and J 5 bases, with 21 bases left between them.

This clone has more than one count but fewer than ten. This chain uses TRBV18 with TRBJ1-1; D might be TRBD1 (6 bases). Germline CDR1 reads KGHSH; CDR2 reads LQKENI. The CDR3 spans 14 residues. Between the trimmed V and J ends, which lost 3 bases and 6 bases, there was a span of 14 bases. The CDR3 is CASSPGAAVAEAFF. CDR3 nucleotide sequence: TGTGCCAGCTCACCGGGGGCCGCGGTGGCTGAAGCTTTCTTT.

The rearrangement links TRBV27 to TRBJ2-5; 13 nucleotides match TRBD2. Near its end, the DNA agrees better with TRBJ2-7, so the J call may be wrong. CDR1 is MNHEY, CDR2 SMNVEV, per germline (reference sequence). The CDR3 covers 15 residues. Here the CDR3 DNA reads TGTGCCAGCAAGAGGACTAGCGGGAGTACCTACGAGCAGTACTTC. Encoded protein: CASKRTSGSTYEQYF.

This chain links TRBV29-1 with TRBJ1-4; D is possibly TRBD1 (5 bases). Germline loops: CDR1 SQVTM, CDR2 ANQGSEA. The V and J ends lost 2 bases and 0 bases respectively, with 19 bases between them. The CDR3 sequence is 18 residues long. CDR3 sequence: CSVELRGGASATNEKLFF. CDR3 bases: TGCAGCGTTGAACTCCGTGGAGGGGCCTCTGCAACTAATGAAAAACTGTTTTTT.

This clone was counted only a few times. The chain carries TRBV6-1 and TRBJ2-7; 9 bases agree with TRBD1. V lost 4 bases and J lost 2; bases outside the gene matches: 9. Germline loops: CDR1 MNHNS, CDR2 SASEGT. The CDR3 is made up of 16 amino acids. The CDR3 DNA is TGTGCCAGCAGTGTCCCCGACCGGGACAGGGCCTACGAGCAGTACTTC. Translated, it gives CASSVPDRDRAYEQYF.

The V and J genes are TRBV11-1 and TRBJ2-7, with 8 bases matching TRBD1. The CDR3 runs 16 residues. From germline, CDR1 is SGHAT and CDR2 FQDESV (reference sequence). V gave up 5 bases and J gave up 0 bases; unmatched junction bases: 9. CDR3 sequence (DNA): TGTGCCAGCAGCACCCAGGGACAGGACTTCTCCTACGAGCAGTACTTC. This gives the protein CASSTQGQDFSYEQYF.

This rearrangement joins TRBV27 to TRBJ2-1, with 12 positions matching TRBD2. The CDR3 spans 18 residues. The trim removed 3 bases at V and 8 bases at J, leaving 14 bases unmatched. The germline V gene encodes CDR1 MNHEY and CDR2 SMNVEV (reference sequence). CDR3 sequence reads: CASSLGLPGLAGTYEQFF. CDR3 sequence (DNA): TGTGCCAGCAGTTTGGGTCTACCGGGACTAGCGGGCACGTATGAGCAGTTCTTC.

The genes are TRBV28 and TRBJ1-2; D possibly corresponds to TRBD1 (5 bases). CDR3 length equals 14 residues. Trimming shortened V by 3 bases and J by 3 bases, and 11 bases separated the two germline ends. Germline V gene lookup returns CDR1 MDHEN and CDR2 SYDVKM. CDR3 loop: CASSLRGTYYGYTF. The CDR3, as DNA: TGTGCCAGCAGTTTGCGGGGGACCTACTATGGCTACACCTTC.

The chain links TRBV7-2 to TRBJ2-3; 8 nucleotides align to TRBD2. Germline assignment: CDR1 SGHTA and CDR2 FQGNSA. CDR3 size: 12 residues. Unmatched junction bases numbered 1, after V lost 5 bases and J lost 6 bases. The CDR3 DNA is TGTGCCAGCAGCCGGGGGGGCGATACGCAGTATTTT. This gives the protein CASSRGGDTQYF.

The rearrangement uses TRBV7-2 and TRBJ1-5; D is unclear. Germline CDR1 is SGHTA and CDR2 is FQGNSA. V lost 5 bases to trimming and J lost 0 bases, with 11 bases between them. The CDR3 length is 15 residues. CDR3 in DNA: TGTGCCAGCAGCCCACTGGGGAGTAGCAATCAGCCCCAGCATTTT. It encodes CASSPLGSSNQPQHF.

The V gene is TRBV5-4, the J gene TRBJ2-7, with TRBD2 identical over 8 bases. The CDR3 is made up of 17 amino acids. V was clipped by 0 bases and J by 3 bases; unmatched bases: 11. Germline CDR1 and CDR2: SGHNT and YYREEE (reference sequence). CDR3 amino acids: CASSLGGGRLSFYEQYF. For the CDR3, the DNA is TGTGCCAGCAGCTTGGGCGGCGGGAGGCTCTCCTTCTACGAGCAGTACTTC.